This T cell receptor (beta chain) appears in the sequencing data of a study of blood T cell repertoires in COVID-19. The protocol was immunoSEQ multiplex PCR, while the TCRdb copy is restricted to in-frame clones and leaves out a portion. The sample has a few hundred thousand clones, 88% seen once; the top ten hold 3%. V was pared by 4 bases and J by 8 bases, with 9 bases between. In germline, CDR1 is MNHEY, CDR2 SVGAGI. The CDR3 extends over 12 amino acids. Sequenced: PBMCs or T cells enriched from blood (not recorded which). The chain employs TRBV6-5 and TRBJ2-1; D remains ambiguous. This TCR was sampled from a woman aged 45-65 years who had recovered from COVID-19. The CDR3 sequence: CASSSPSDEQFF. The CDR3 DNA is TGTGCCAGCAGTTCCCCCTCTGATGAGCAGTTCTTC.